The source of this T cell receptor (beta chain) is a study of blood T cell repertoires in COVID-19 (dated by TCRdb to the early 2020s). Regarding the study in general: Samples covering the acute and convalescent phases of COVID-19 were provided by collaborators in the United States, Italy and Spain. The prospective study material was composed of cDNA or gDNA derived from T cells, B-cell-depleted T cells, or PBMCs. The dataset comprised deeply sampled blood TCRbeta repertoires from subjects exposed to, actively infected with, or recovered from COVID-19. The repertoires were released in a freely available public database meant as a resource for research on the immune response to SARS-CoV-2. Samples came from the ongoing ImmuneRACE study (first 160 participants) plus 1,254 subjects from 6 global collaborators. A de-identified subject ID, COVID-19 status, age in years and sex were almost always included in the sample metadata. Where HLA class I and class II types were available, the types were taken from metadata supplied by the sample provider, not from assay-based typing.

Participants in the prospective study were enrolled through a virtual design, were aged about 18 to 100 years, and lived in roughly 25 United States geographic areas. In the prospective study, participants were assigned to cohorts based on the clinical history participants reported in a screening survey and a study questionnaire. In the prospective study, mobile phlebotomists collected whole blood, serum and a nasopharyngeal or oropharyngeal swab from each participant. Over a roughly 2-month period, participants in the prospective study had the option of providing additional blood draws and questionnaires. Prospective study blood samples were shipped either frozen or at room temperature before DNA extraction. The immunoSEQ Assay, a bias-controlled multiplex PCR, was used to amplify TCRbeta CDR3 regions from genomic DNA. The authors' analysis ran thus. Nucleated cell counts per sample were estimated from amplification of reference gene primers within the assay. To quantify the absolute abundance of each unique TCRbeta CDR3 rearrangement, sequence reads were collapsed and filtered. For each sample, productive Simpson clonality was calculated as the square root of Simpson's diversity index across productive rearrangements. Imported from immuneACCESS, the table was reduced by TCRdb to in-frame sequences with V and J called. These copies leave out some clones; in studies compared against another copy, an unresolved V gene accounts for under half, and the cause of the remainder is not known. V and J calls and clone size are given by that table; D and trimming were obtained from the DNA. The sample table contains about 400,000 clones; only one count was recorded for around nine tenths of them. The top ten clonotypes cover nearly 2% of the sample.

What the study reported, not specific to this receptor: How much clinical and demographic metadata was included differed by source and by participant, and the metadata was provided uncurated.

At the junction V is shortened by 7 bases and J by 3 bases; bases outside the gene matches: 3. The germline V gene supplies CDR1 SGHTA and CDR2 FQGNSA. From its cysteine to its phenylalanine, the CDR3 spans 14 amino acids. Only CDR3 DNA is held: 42 bases, read in frame from base 1. Of note for this clone: Its antigen remains undetermined. No base quality information exists; no much larger clone differs at one position.

The TCR comes from a woman aged 18-29 years with acute COVID-19. This sequence uses TRBV7-2 and TRBJ2-3; 11 bases in between match TRBD1. Sequencing was performed on PBMCs or T cells enriched from blood (not recorded which). CDR3 sequence: CASIRDRGTDTQYF. The DNA sequence is as follows: TGTGCCAGCATCCGGGACAGGGGGACAGATACGCAGTATTTT.